Below, one T cell receptor beta chain is given with its context. Its antigen is not known. Trimming removed 4 bases from V and 2 bases from J; junction bases left unmatched: 5. The CDR3 runs 15 residues. Germline CDR1 is SGHTA and CDR2 is FQGTGA. With 60 Vbeta and 13 Jbeta primers, the PCR was carried out. Using immunoSEQ multiplex PCR, the repertoire was profiled, and TCRdb retains in-frame clones only, with some absent. The sample spans some 48,000 clones; the ten largest clones claim approximately 2.1%. These data come from a study of cytomegalovirus exposure and HLA in healthy donors. About the study: About 85 million unique TCRs from HLA-typed donors were held in an early release of data. General study results and limits: When analyzed later, a missense DCLRE1C variant was found to be linked to TCR beta V- and J-gene trimming.

The genes are TRBV7-3 and TRBJ1-2; 9 positions agree with TRBD1. This TCR derives from a woman in her forties in good health and CMV-seronegative. The sample consisted of PBMCs. The CDR3 reads CASSSRDRENYGYTF. CDR3 bases: TGTGCCAGCAGCTCGCGGGACAGGGAGAACTATGGCTACACCTTC.